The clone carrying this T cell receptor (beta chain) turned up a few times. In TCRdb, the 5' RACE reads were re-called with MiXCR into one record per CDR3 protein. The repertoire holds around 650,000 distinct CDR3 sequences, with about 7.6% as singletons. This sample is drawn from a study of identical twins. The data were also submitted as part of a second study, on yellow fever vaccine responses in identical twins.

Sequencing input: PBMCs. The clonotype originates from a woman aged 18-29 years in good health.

The CDR3 DNA reads as TGCGCCAGCAGCTTGGGACAGGGGGTGGCCTTAAACGAGCAGTACTTC. This gives the protein CASSLGQGVALNEQYF. The chain is built from TRBV5-1 and TRBJ2-7, with TRBD1 matching 9 bases. J lost 5 bases, V lost 0 bases, and 9 bases had no gene match. Germline CDR1 reads SGHRS; CDR2 reads YFSETQ. The CDR3 covers 16 residues. The full variable domain, with the rest looked up from reference TRBV5-1 and TRBJ2-7, is KAGVTQTPRYLIKTRGQQVTLSCSPISGHRSVSWYQQTPGQGLQFLFEYFSETQRNKGNFPGRFSGRQFSNSRSEMNVSTLELGDSALYLCASSLGQGVALNEQYFGPGTRLTVT.